The subject of this entry is one T cell receptor (beta chain). Its antigen is still unknown. Base-call qualities are not available, and no considerably larger clone is one nucleotide away. The sample belongs to a study of patients and donors after allogeneic stem cell transplantation (dated by TCRdb to the early 2020s). Library creation used RT-PCR. Sequencing instrument: NextSeq 550. TCRdb reprocessing: public reads trimmed at Q25 with fastp, clones called with MiXCR, in-frame beta chains kept. Each entry is one CDR3 protein sequence, shown with its most common DNA and genes. A total of hundreds of thousands of distinct CDR3 sequences appear in this sample, less than 15% of them only once. Roughly 11% of the sample is taken by the ten largest. The CDR3 contains 14 residues, cysteine and phenylalanine counted. Here the CDR3 DNA is all that survives: 42 bases in frame from base 1. Via the germline V gene (reference sequence), CDR1 is DFQATT and CDR2 SNEGSKA. From V the trimming removes 0 bases and from J it removes 5 bases, while the gene matches leave 6 bases of the junction unaccounted for.

What was sequenced was blood, either unsorted or a sorted T cell fraction (not recorded which). In this chain, TRBV20-1 is recombined with TRBJ2-5, with TRBD2 identical over 7 junction bases. The receptor was isolated from a human donor who was either an allogeneic HSCT recipient or a stem cell or donor lymphocyte infusion donor (not recorded which). It is not recorded whose cells these are; they may come from a transplant donor. CDR3 region: CSARDGRFRETQYF. The bases are TGCAGTGCTAGAGACGGGAGGTTTCGGGAGACCCAGTACTTC.